This T cell receptor (beta chain) emerged from a study of shared clonotypes between healthy human individuals. Libraries were prepared by immunoSEQ multiplex PCR; TCRdb keeps only in-frame clonotypes and omits some of them. In the table there are millions of clones, 85% to 95% of which are singletons. This CDR3 spans 13 amino acids. V trimming: 9 bases; J trimming: 6 bases; junction bases outside the gene matches: 7. Germline CDR1 and CDR2: MNHEY and SMNVEV (reference sequence). CD45RO negativity and positive selection for CCR7 defined naive CD8 cells, a population that excluded terminally differentiated effector memory CD45RA+ cells.

The V and J genes are TRBV27 and TRBJ2-2, with 7 bases matching TRBD1. The sequence came from a man aged 18 to 29 in good health. Sequenced input: naive CD8+ T cells sorted from blood. This CDR3 is CASFRQGAGELFF. DNA for the CDR3: TGTGCCAGTTTCCGGCAGGGGGCCGGGGAGCTGTTTTTT.